Presented here are 31 T cell receptor beta chains from one specimen sequenced in a study of CD8 T cells in ankylosing spondylitis. TCRdb redid the calling of the 5' RACE reads with MiXCR, one entry per CDR3 protein. Of just under 95,000 distinct CDR3 sequences in the sample, just under 9% were seen once. Source material: blood, either unsorted or a sorted T cell fraction (not recorded which). These receptors originate from a male donor with ankylosing spondylitis or in good health (not recorded which).

Ten or more counts support this clonotype. The chain carries TRBV5-1 and TRBJ2-2; 10 bases map to TRBD2. The CDR3 runs 15 residues. CDR1 is SGHRS and CDR2 is YFSETQ in the germline V gene. J lost 5 bases, V lost 0 bases, and 1 base had no gene match. CDR3 sequence: CASSLELAGTGELFF. CDR3 nucleotide sequence: TGCGCCAGCAGCTTGGAACTAGCGGGGACCGGGGAGCTGTTTTTT.

This clonotype turned up a few times. The chain has TRBV7-9 and TRBJ2-5; 7 nucleotides align to TRBD1. The CDR3 extends over 17 amino acids. Trimming cost V 5 bases and J 3 bases; bases outside gene matches: 15. Looked up from germline, CDR1 is SEHNR and CDR2 is FQNEAQ (reference sequence). CDR3 sequence reads: CASSANLITGEKETQYF. DNA of the CDR3: TGTGCCAGCAGCGCTAATCTTATCACAGGGGAGAAAGAGACCCAGTACTTC.

This chain connects TRBV19 to TRBJ2-7; 9 bases line up with TRBD1. V dropped 10 bases and J dropped 2; count of bases not matched to a gene: 3. Per germline, CDR1 LNHDA and CDR2 SQIVND (reference sequence). The CDR3 sequence is 12 residues long. This chain's CDR3 is CATTGGTYEQYF. DNA for the CDR3: TGTGCCACGACAGGGGGGACCTACGAGCAGTACTTC. Full variable domain (missing parts from reference TRBV19 and TRBJ2-7): DGGITQSPKYLFRKEGQNVTLSCEQNLNHDAMYWYRQDPGQGLRLIYYSQIVNDFQKGDIAEGYSVSREKKESFPLTVTSAQKNPTAFYLCATTGGTYEQYFGPGTRLTVT.

The chain has TRBV7-2 and TRBJ2-5, with D maybe TRBD2 (6 bases). Trimming removed 2 bases at V and 5 bases at J, with 15 bases between. The CDR3 runs 15 residues. CDR1 and CDR2 (germline): SGHTA, FQGNSA. CDR3 loop: CASSLLGGPGETQYF. Written as DNA, the CDR3 is TGTGCCAGCAGCTTACTCGGGGGTCCCGGCGAGACCCAGTACTTC.

The chain employs TRBV7-8 and TRBJ1-5, with D perhaps TRBD1 (5 bases). The length of the CDR3 is 19 residues. Germline V gene sequence: CDR1 SGHVS, CDR2 FQNEAQ. Deletions cut 4 bases from V and 2 bases from J, with 24 bases between. As DNA, the CDR3 is TGTGCCAGCAGCTCACACGAGCCTCGGGACTCGAGGGGCAATCAGCCCCAGCATTTT. Its translation is CASSSHEPRDSRGNQPQHF.

This clonotype was found many times. The chain recombines TRBV6-5 with TRBJ2-3, with D perhaps TRBD2 (5 bases). With 0 bases removed from V and 1 base from J, the gap between germline ends came to 20 bases. CDR3 size: 19 residues. Germline V lookup: CDR1 MNHEY, CDR2 SVGAGI. CDR3 region: CASSYSLRGRLSRTDTQYF. DNA of the CDR3: TGTGCCAGCAGTTACTCGTTGCGCGGGCGGCTATCCCGCACAGATACGCAGTATTTT.

This clonotype was detected ten times or more. The chain recombines TRBV15 with TRBJ1-6; D remains unclear. CDR1 LNHNV and CDR2 YYDKDF come from the germline V gene (reference sequence). This CDR3 spans 14 amino acids. V was trimmed by 5 bases and J by 4 bases, leaving 9 bases between them. CDR3 region: CATSQDLYNSPLHF. The DNA of the CDR3 is TGTGCCACCAGCCAGGACCTATATAATTCACCCCTCCACTTT.

This clonotype was recorded at least ten times. This chain connects TRBV7-2 to TRBJ1-5, with 10 nucleotides matching TRBD1. Trimming took 2 bases from V and 6 from J; bases not matched to a gene: 4. CDR1 is SGHTA and CDR2 is FQGNSA in the germline V gene. The CDR3 consists of 15 residues. Written as DNA, the CDR3 is TGTGCCAGCAGCTTACGACAGGGGGCTGGTCAGCCCCAGCATTTT. Residues: CASSLRQGAGQPQHF. Drawing the rest from reference TRBV7-2 and TRBJ1-5, the complete variable domain is GAGVSQSPSNKVTEKGKDVELRCDPISGHTALYWYRQSLGQGLEFLIYFQGNSAPDKSGLPSDRFSAERTGGSVSTLTIQRTQQEDSAVYLCASSLRQGAGQPQHFGDGTRLSIL.

In its sample, this clonotype was seen a few times. The chain uses TRBV2 and TRBJ2-3; no clear D gene. CDR3 size: 13 residues. Germline V gene lookup returns CDR1 SNHLY and CDR2 FYNNEI. Trimming cost V 8 bases and J 4 bases, with 13 bases left between them. The CDR3 spells CASGLVGPDTQYF. The CDR3 region has the DNA TGTGCCAGCGGTTTGGTGGGCCCAGATACGCAGTATTTT.

This clonotype was found a few times. The J gene is TRBJ2-5, the V gene TRBV12-2; the table's D call, TRBD2, was not checked against the DNA. TRBV12-2 constitutes a pseudogene. The length of the CDR3 is 15 residues. This chain's CDR3 is CADLSGLAAQETQYF. The CDR3 nucleotides read TGTGCGGACCTGTCGGGACTAGCGGCTCAAGAGACCCAGTACTTC.

This clonotype was observed many times. The chain uses TRBV7-2 and TRBJ2-1, with D perhaps matching TRBD1 (5 bases). The CDR3 totals 14 residues. Germline V gives CDR1 SGHTA, CDR2 FQGNSA. With 3 bases removed from V and 6 bases from J, the gap between germline ends came to 12 bases. CDR3 coding DNA: TGTGCCAGCAGCTTGGGGCCCAGCTCCAATGAGCAGTTCTTC. It codes for CASSLGPSSNEQFF.

This clonotype was detected many times. This rearrangement joins TRBV2 to TRBJ2-1; D is undetermined. Per the germline V gene, CDR1 is SNHLY and CDR2 is FYNNEI. V shed 5 bases and J shed 8 bases, with 10 bases lying between them. The CDR3 consists of 12 residues. CDR3 region: CASSPLRDEQFF. The CDR3 coding sequence is TGTGCCAGCAGTCCCCTACGAGATGAGCAGTTCTTC.

The chain combines TRBV6-2 or TRBV6-3 with TRBJ2-5, with a possible D match to TRBD2 (5 bases). The CDR3 is 12 amino acids. The germline V and J ends were trimmed by 8 bases and 4 bases, with 11 bases remaining between them. Germline V gene lookup returns CDR1 MNHEY and CDR2 SVGEGT. The CDR3 reads CASRGFGETQYF. DNA of the CDR3: TGTGCCAGCCGGGGTTTCGGAGAGACCCAGTACTTC.

This clonotype was detected many times. CDR3 bases: TGTGCCATCACCTCAGGACAGGGAGGAGAGACCCAGTACTTC. Its protein is CAITSGQGGETQYF. The chain links TRBV10-3 to TRBJ2-5, with 8 bases aligning to TRBD1. V dropped 7 bases and J dropped 4; count of bases not matched to a gene: 8. The V gene's germline CDR1 is ENHRY and CDR2 SYGVKD. The CDR3 is 14 amino acids.

There are many counts of this clonotype. The V call is TRBV29-1, the J call TRBJ2-5; the D gene is possibly TRBD2 (6 bases). This CDR3 comprises 14 residues. Germline V gives CDR1 SQVTM, CDR2 ANQGSEA. Deletions cut 6 bases from V and 5 bases from J, with 19 bases between. Here the CDR3 reads CSVPPGAGRETQYF. CDR3 in DNA: TGCAGCGTCCCTCCCGGGGCGGGGAGGGAGACCCAGTACTTC.

This clonotype occurred many times. The chain uses TRBV7-3 and TRBJ1-6; unclear D gene. The CDR3 spans 12 residues. Germline loops: CDR1 SGHTA, CDR2 FQGTGA. The V end was cut by 4 bases, the J end by 7 bases, with 5 bases between. Here the CDR3 DNA reads TGTGCCAGCAGCTCAGGCAATTCACCCCTCCACTTT. Translating it yields CASSSGNSPLHF.

This clonotype was recorded many times. The chain joins TRBV7-2 to TRBJ2-3, with 11 nucleotides matching TRBD2. CDR3 length: 17 residues. After removal of 3 bases from V and 2 bases from J, the junction contained 7 bases not matched to a gene. Looked up from germline, CDR1 is SGHTA and CDR2 is FQGNSA. In nucleotides, the CDR3 is TGTGCCAGCAGCTTGGAGAGACTAGCGGGGACCACAGATACGCAGTATTTT. Protein sequence: CASSLERLAGTTDTQYF.

In its sample, this clonotype was seen a few times. This sequence joins TRBV19 and TRBJ1-1, with TRBD1 matching 10 bases. CDR1 LNHDA and CDR2 SQIVND come from the germline V gene (reference sequence). There are 14 residues in the CDR3. J lost 5 bases, V lost 7 bases, and 7 bases had no gene match. The CDR3 protein is CASMVRDRGTEAFF. DNA of the CDR3: TGTGCCAGTATGGTACGGGACAGGGGAACTGAAGCTTTCTTT.

About this clonotype itself: This sequence may be a read error, since a much larger clone differs from it by one base. V gene TRBV19 combines with J gene TRBJ2-3, with 7 bases aligning to TRBD1. CDR3 length: 13 amino acids. Germline-derived CDR1 and CDR2 are LNHDA and SQIVND (reference sequence). The V and J ends lost 6 bases and 3 bases, in that order; junction bases with no gene match: 3. CDR3 sequence: CASRETGTDTQYF. The CDR3 nucleotides read TGTGCCAGTAGAGAGACAGGGACAGATACGCAGTATTTT.

The V call is TRBV7-2, the J call TRBJ1-4; D is undetermined. Trimming took off 1 base at V and 4 bases at J, with 13 bases between the two ends. The CDR3 length is 16 residues. Germline CDR1 is SGHTA and CDR2 is FQGNSA. The CDR3 sequence is CASSLEGRALNEKLFF. The CDR3 DNA is TGTGCCAGCAGCTTAGAGGGCCGGGCCCTTAATGAAAAACTGTTTTTT. Variable domain in full (rest from reference TRBV7-2 and TRBJ1-4): GAGVSQSPSNKVTEKGKDVELRCDPISGHTALYWYRQSLGQGLEFLIYFQGNSAPDKSGLPSDRFSAERTGGSVSTLTIQRTQQEDSAVYLCASSLEGRALNEKLFFGSGTQLSVL.

At least ten counts were recorded for this clonotype. The V gene is TRBV20-1, the J gene TRBJ2-7; 8 bases line up with TRBD1. This CDR3 is 15 amino acids long. V was clipped by 0 bases and J by 5 bases; unmatched bases: 9. The germline CDR1 and CDR2 sequences are DFQATT and SNEGSKA (reference sequence). CDR3: CSARDRTGGWNEQYF. CDR3 DNA: TGCAGTGCTAGAGATCGAACAGGGGGGTGGAACGAGCAGTACTTC.

At least ten counts were recorded for this clonotype. This chain joins TRBV29-1 and TRBJ2-2, with 8 bases fitting TRBD1. The V and J ends lost 2 bases and 6 bases, in that order; junction bases with no gene match: 8. Looked up from germline, CDR1 is SQVTM and CDR2 is ANQGSEA. The CDR3 consists of 15 residues. CDR3 in amino acids: CSVEPRQGAPGELFF. In DNA, the CDR3 is TGCAGCGTTGAACCCAGGCAGGGGGCACCCGGGGAGCTGTTTTTT.

There are many counts of this clonotype. The V and J genes are TRBV9 and TRBJ2-4, with 7 bases fitting TRBD1. The germline CDR1 and CDR2 sequences are SGDLS and YYNGEE. The CDR3 runs 14 residues. V lost 4 bases, J lost 2 bases, and 3 bases stayed unmatched. The DNA of the CDR3 is TGTGCCAGCAGCCAGACAGGGTCCAAAAACATTCAGTACTTC. Protein: CASSQTGSKNIQYF.

V is TRBV7-9 and J is TRBJ1-6; D gene ambiguous. Germline V gives CDR1 SEHNR, CDR2 FQNEAQ (reference sequence). Trimming shortened V by 2 bases and J by 7 bases, and 18 bases separated the two germline ends. This CDR3 is 17 amino acids long. The CDR3 DNA sequence: TGTGCCAGCAGCTTAATCCCAGGTGCGGACTCCAATTCACCCCTCCACTTT. Its translation is CASSLIPGADSNSPLHF.

This clonotype occurred many times. The chain employs TRBV12-3 or TRBV12-4 and TRBJ2-5, with 7 bases fitting TRBD2. The CDR3 spans 12 residues. Losses at the gene ends were 5 bases for V and 3 bases for J; bases not matched to a gene: 0. The CDR3 bases are TGTGCCAGCAGTCGGGAGGAAGAGACCCAGTACTTC. Its translation is CASSREEETQYF.

This clonotype was recorded many times. The rearrangement links TRBV6-1 to TRBJ2-3, with 8 bases matching TRBD1. The ends lost 1 base at V and 6 bases at J; junction bases unmatched: 9. In germline, CDR1 is MNHNS, CDR2 SASEGT. This CDR3 comprises 16 residues. The CDR3 reads CASSEEPGQGSDTQYF. In nucleotides, the CDR3 is TGTGCCAGCAGTGAAGAGCCCGGACAGGGTTCGGATACGCAGTATTTT.

This clonotype was seen a handful of times. The chain combines TRBV27 with TRBJ2-7; D perhaps matches TRBD1 (6 bases). Germline CDR1 MNHEY, CDR2 SMNVEV (reference sequence). Between the trimmed V and J ends, which lost 6 bases and 0 bases, there was a span of 15 bases. The CDR3 covers 15 residues. The CDR3 coding sequence is TGTGCCAGCAGCGAAACAGGGCTCGGCTCCTACGAGCAGTACTTC. Protein: CASSETGLGSYEQYF.

This clonotype was observed many times. The V gene is TRBV9, the J gene TRBJ1-6, with no clear D. The V gene's germline CDR1 is SGDLS and CDR2 YYNGEE. Trimming cost V 3 bases and J 7 bases, with 8 bases left between them. The CDR3 runs 13 residues. CDR3 DNA sequence: TGTGCCAGCAGCGATGTACCGAATTCACCCCTCCACTTT. Protein: CASSDVPNSPLHF.

This clonotype appeared many times. This rearrangement joins TRBV14 to TRBJ2-1; 8 nucleotides align to TRBD1. The CDR3 runs to 14 residues. Germline V gives CDR1 SGHDN, CDR2 FVKESK. V shed 3 bases and J 5 bases; nucleotides not matched to a gene: 3. The CDR3 reads CASSQTGDHNEQFF. CDR3 in DNA: TGTGCCAGCAGCCAGACAGGGGACCACAATGAGCAGTTCTTC.

This clonotype was counted many times. This chain uses TRBV29-1 with TRBJ2-1, with 11 bases aligning to TRBD2. The V gene end was trimmed by 3 bases and the J gene end by 5 bases; junction bases not matched to a gene: 12. This CDR3 is 17 amino acids long. Per germline, CDR1 SQVTM and CDR2 ANQGSEA. CDR3: CSVEGGRGLADDNEQFF. The DNA of the CDR3 is TGCAGCGTTGAGGGAGGCAGGGGACTAGCGGATGACAATGAGCAGTTCTTC.

This clonotype has a count of ten or more. The V call is TRBV7-8, the J call TRBJ2-1; 10 bases line up with TRBD1. CDR1 and CDR2 from the germline V gene are SGHVS and FQNEAQ. Trimming removed 5 bases from V and 5 bases from J; junction bases left unmatched: 9. The CDR3 runs to 16 residues. In DNA form, the CDR3 reads TGTGCCAGCAGCCAAAGACAGGGGGCTACGAACAATGAGCAGTTCTTC. This sequence encodes CASSQRQGATNNEQFF. The full variable domain, with the rest looked up from reference TRBV7-8 and TRBJ2-1, is GAGVSQSPRYKVAKRGQDVALRCDPISGHVSLFWYQQALGQGPEFLTYFQNEAQLDKSGLPSDRFFAERPEGSVSTLKIQRTQQEDSAVYLCASSQRQGATNNEQFFGPGTRLTVL.